The rows below give T cell receptor beta chains drawn from one sample of a study of blood T cell repertoires in COVID-19. The data were produced by immunoSEQ multiplex PCR, yet TCRdb's version contains in-frame clones alone and is incomplete. The data hold under 500,000 clones, with about 90% observed a single time. The sequencing sample was made of PBMCs or T cells enriched from blood (not recorded which). The source of these receptors is a woman under 30 with acute COVID-19. The CDR3 runs from the conserved cysteine through the conserved F or W. A D gene is named only where the DNA matches it firmly. Size is omitted from some rows. Given values are once, few, many or a class for expanded clones.

NA	TRBJ1-3	TRBV6-2/TRBV6-3	NA	CASSYEGTPGNTIYF	TGTGCCAGCAGTTACGAGGGGACTCCTGGAAACACCATATATTTT
TRBD1	TRBJ2-2	TRBV28	NA	CASSPGQGYSGELFF	TGTGCCAGCAGCCCGGGACAGGGTTATTCCGGGGAGCTGTTTTTT
TRBD1	TRBJ1-6	TRBV19	NA	CASSIGTGTHSPLHF	TGTGCCAGTAGTATCGGGACAGGGACTCATTCACCCCTCCACTTT
NA	TRBJ1-1	TRBV30	once	CAWKWGLGTEAFF	TGTGCCTGGAAGTGGGGGCTAGGGACTGAAGCTTTCTTT
NA	TRBJ1-2	TRBV29-1	NA	CSVVSKEALKDGYTF	TGCAGCGTTGTATCTAAGGAGGCCCTGAAAGACGGCTACACCTTC
NA	TRBJ2-5	TRBV7-9	NA	CASSLTGTRETQYF	TGTGCCAGCAGCTTGACCGGGACACGGGAGACCCAGTACTTC
NA	TRBJ2-7	TRBV19	few	CASSIGQGPIYEQYF	TGTGCCAGTAGTATCGGACAAGGACCCATCTACGAGCAGTACTTC
TRBD2	TRBJ2-3	TRBV5-1	NA	CASSLEAGGGTDTQYF	TGCGCCAGCAGCTTGGAAGCGGGAGGGGGCACAGATACGCAGTATTTT
TRBD1	TRBJ1-3	TRBV5-4	NA	CASSLGPGGSATGNTIYF	TGTGCCAGCAGCTTGGGGCCAGGGGGTTCAGCTACTGGAAACACCATATATTTT
TRBD2	TRBJ2-2	TRBV5-1	NA	CASSLLTSGVNTGELFF	TGCGCCAGCAGCCTCCTTACTAGCGGGGTTAACACCGGGGAGCTGTTTTTT
NA	TRBJ2-1	TRBV11-2	NA	CASSHPLGSSYNEQFF	TGTGCCAGCAGCCACCCTCTAGGGAGCTCCTACAATGAGCAGTTCTTC
NA	TRBJ1-1	TRBV11-2	NA	CASSFETVEAFF	TGTGCCAGCAGCTTCGAGACAGTTGAAGCTTTCTTT
TRBD1	TRBJ1-5	TRBV29-1	NA	CSVLPGTENQPQHF	TGCAGCGTCCTCCCCGGGACAGAGAATCAGCCCCAGCATTTT
NA	TRBJ1-1	TRBV7-9	once	CASSPVGGSTEAFF	TGTGCCAGCAGCCCCGTGGGGGGGAGCACTGAAGCTTTCTTT
NA	TRBJ2-5	TRBV7-9	NA	CASSPKQKRRTEYQETQYF	TGTGCCAGCAGCCCAAAGCAGAAGCGGAGGACCGAGTACCAAGAGACCCAGTACTTC
NA	TRBJ2-2	TRBV9	NA	CASSVGQVNTGELFF	TGTGCCAGCAGCGTGGGTCAGGTGAACACCGGGGAGCTGTTTTTT
TRBD1	TRBJ1-2	TRBV6-5	NA	CASSYGLGQGGGYTF	TGTGCCAGCAGTTACGGTTTGGGACAGGGAGGCGGCTACACCTTC
NA	TRBJ1-2	TRBV6-5	once	CASSSSRINYGYTF	TGTGCCAGCAGTTCAAGTAGAATCAACTATGGCTACACCTTC
NA	TRBJ2-7	TRBV12-3/TRBV12-4	NA	CASSTRYSYEQYF	TGTGCCAGCAGTACCAGGTACTCCTACGAGCAGTACTTC
TRBD1	TRBJ1-2	TRBV15	few	CATSRTQGTGYGYTF	TGTGCCACCAGCAGAACACAGGGGACAGGCTATGGCTACACCTTC
NA	TRBJ2-7	TRBV7-8	NA	CASSPPQGLYEQYF	TGTGCCAGCAGCCCCCCGCAGGGGTTGTACGAGCAGTACTTC
TRBD1	TRBJ1-4	TRBV5-1	NA	CASSVYPQGNKEKLFF	TGCGCCAGCAGCGTTTACCCACAGGGGAATAAGGAAAAACTGTTTTTT
NA	TRBJ2-3	TRBV27	NA	CASSLAYSSNTQYF	TGTGCCAGCAGTCTAGCCTATAGCTCGAATACGCAGTATTTT
TRBD1	TRBJ2-5	TRBV7-9	NA	CASSLVGGAETQYF	TGTGCCAGCAGCTTAGTAGGGGGCGCGGAGACCCAGTACTTC
TRBD2	TRBJ2-5	TRBV28	NA	CASSFEGIAGETQYF	TGTGCCAGCAGTTTTGAGGGAATAGCGGGAGAGACCCAGTACTTC